The clone carrying this TCR beta chain was observed a single time. The CDR3 runs to 14 residues. Germline loops: CDR1 KGHDR, CDR2 SFDVKD. Deletions cut 4 bases from V and 7 bases from J, with 13 bases between. The sample originates from a study of T cells in Graves' hyperthyroidism and ophthalmopathy. Amplified TCR beta CDR3 regions came from RNA transcripts. In the first-round RT-PCR of the TCR CDR3, the HTBI primer set was used. Using its own MiXCR run on the multiplex PCR reads, TCRdb lists one record per CDR3 protein. The sample has roughly 800,000 distinct CDR3 sequences; 38% are singletons. The sample taken for sequencing was blood. The J gene is TRBJ1-5, the V gene TRBV24-1; a possible D gene is TRBD1 (5 bases). This sequence was found in a man younger than 35 with Graves' hyperthyroidism. CDR3 nucleotides: TGTGCCACCAGTGACACAGGCGGGGGACAGCCCCAGCATTTT. As protein: CATSDTGGGQPQHF.